These 18 T cell receptor beta chains originate from one sample sequenced in a study of PD-L1 blockade in urothelial cancer. TCRdb keeps only in-frame clones here, not all; method: immunoSEQ multiplex PCR. This sample has 55,000 to 70,000 clones, with over 75% found just once. The starting material was PBMCs, obtained around atezolizumab (anti-PD-L1) treatment. These TCRs come from a man between 65 and 85 years old with urothelial cancer.

The chain joins TRBV7-3 to TRBJ2-3, with D maybe TRBD2 (6 bases). The length of the CDR3 is 14 residues. V gave up 4 bases and J gave up 2 bases, with 10 bases separating them. Germline V CDR1 and CDR2: SGHTA, FQGTGA. The CDR3 DNA reads as TGTGCCAGCAGCTCGGGACTTGACACAGATACGCAGTATTTT. Protein: CASSSGLDTDTQYF.

The chain links TRBV2 to TRBJ2-5, with 8 nucleotides matching TRBD1. The CDR3 extends over 13 amino acids. Germline V gene sequence: CDR1 SNHLY, CDR2 FYNNEI. With V trimmed by 4 bases and J by 6 bases, 4 bases remained unmatched. The chain's CDR3 is CASSAGGAQTQYF. CDR3 sequence (DNA): TGTGCCAGCAGTGCAGGGGGCGCTCAGACCCAGTACTTC.

The chain joins TRBV28 to TRBJ2-7, with 8 nucleotides matching TRBD1. V was pared by 7 bases and J by 4 bases, with 9 bases of the junction left unmatched. Per the germline V gene, CDR1 is MDHEN and CDR2 is SYDVKM. The CDR3 length is 14 residues. In DNA, the CDR3 is TGTGCCAGCAAGAGGACAGGGCTTAGGTACGAGCAGTACTTC. It is translated as CASKRTGLRYEQYF. The variable domain in full, completed from reference TRBV28 and TRBJ2-7, reads DVKVTQSSRYLVKRTGEKVFLECVQDMDHENMFWYRQDPGLGLRLIYFSYDVKMKEKGDIPEGYSVSREKKERFSLILESASTNQTSMYLCASKRTGLRYEQYFGPGTRLTVT.

The chain links TRBV11-2 to TRBJ1-1; D unclear. The V end lost 4 bases, the J end lost 0 bases, and 3 bases lay between the germline ends. Germline lookup yields CDR1 SGHAT and CDR2 FQNNGV. The CDR3 consists of 12 residues. This CDR3 reads CASSSMNTEAFF. CDR3 sequence (DNA): TGTGCCAGCAGCTCCATGAACACTGAAGCTTTCTTT.

The V gene is TRBV5-1, the J gene TRBJ2-1, with 8 positions matching TRBD1. Germline V gene lookup returns CDR1 SGHRS and CDR2 YFSETQ. The V gene end was trimmed by 4 bases and the J gene end by 1 base; junction bases not matched to a gene: 7. The CDR3 is made up of 16 amino acids. This CDR3 is CASSDRGYRSYNEQFF. The CDR3 bases are TGCGCCAGCAGCGACAGGGGCTACCGATCCTACAATGAGCAGTTCTTC.

This sequence joins TRBV10-3 and TRBJ2-4, with 10 bases aligning to TRBD2. This CDR3 has 19 residues. Trimming removed 0 bases from V and 0 bases from J; junction bases left unmatched: 8. Looked up from germline, CDR1 is ENHRY and CDR2 is SYGVKD. DNA of the CDR3: TGTGCCATCAGTGAGTCGATAACCCTAGCGGGAGAAGCCAAAAACATTCAGTACTTC. Residues: CAISESITLAGEAKNIQYF.

V and J are TRBV4-1 and TRBJ1-4; unclear D gene. Germline lookup yields CDR1 MGHRA and CDR2 YSYEKL. Trimming took 4 bases from V and 2 from J, leaving 11 bases between them. CDR3 length equals 15 residues. The CDR3 loop is CASSRNGATNEKLFF. As DNA, the CDR3 is TGCGCCAGCAGCCGAAACGGTGCGACTAATGAAAAACTGTTTTTT.

The chain couples TRBV7-9 to TRBJ2-1, with a possible D match to TRBD2 (6 bases). The V and J ends lost 5 bases and 2 bases respectively, with 13 bases between them. There are 15 residues in the CDR3. Germline V gives CDR1 SEHNR, CDR2 FQNEAQ (reference sequence). The CDR3, as DNA: TGTGCCAGCAGCCATTCTAGCGTGACCTACAATGAGCAGTTCTTC. This sequence encodes CASSHSSVTYNEQFF.

The V gene is TRBV18, the J gene TRBJ2-2; tentatively, D is TRBD2 (6 bases). This CDR3 has 17 residues. CDR1 and CDR2 from the germline V gene are KGHSH and LQKENI. V was cut by 2 bases and J by 2 bases, with 15 bases left in between. DNA for the CDR3: TGTGCCAGCTCACCAGCGGGCGGGGCCAGAAACACCGGGGAGCTGTTTTTT. Its translation: CASSPAGGARNTGELFF.

The chain carries TRBV11-2 and TRBJ2-3; the match to TRBD2 covers 8 bases. CDR1 is SGHAT, CDR2 FQNNGV, per germline. This CDR3 is built from 16 residues. Losses at the gene ends were 4 bases for V and 3 bases for J; bases not matched to a gene: 9. The chain's CDR3 is CASSSPGGVVTDTQYF. As DNA, the CDR3 is TGTGCCAGCAGCTCCCCGGGAGGGGTTGTAACAGATACGCAGTATTTT.

This chain uses TRBV18 with TRBJ2-5; D remains ambiguous. The CDR3 runs to 14 residues. The germline V and J ends were trimmed by 0 bases and 3 bases, with 8 bases remaining between them. Looked up from germline, CDR1 is KGHSH and CDR2 is LQKENI. CDR3 DNA sequence: TGTGCCAGCTCACCACCGTCCGGTGAAGAGACCCAGTACTTC. As protein: CASSPPSGEETQYF.

The V call is TRBV15, the J call TRBJ1-5, with D possibly being TRBD1 (6 bases). The V gene's germline CDR1 is LNHNV and CDR2 YYDKDF (reference sequence). Trimming left V 5 bases short and J 2 bases short, with 25 bases between. The CDR3 extends over 19 amino acids. The CDR3 sequence: CATSQFRDTNLARNQPQHF. CDR3 nucleotides: TGTGCCACCAGCCAATTTCGGGACACTAACCTTGCCCGCAATCAGCCCCAGCATTTT.

The J gene is TRBJ2-7, the V gene TRBV5-4; 11 nucleotides agree with TRBD2. The length of the CDR3 is 17 residues. After removal of 0 bases from V and 1 base from J, the junction contained 6 bases not matched to a gene. In germline, CDR1 is SGHNT, CDR2 YYREEE (reference sequence). In DNA, the CDR3 is TGTGCCAGCAGCTTGGGGGGACTAGCGGACCTTTCCTACGAGCAGTACTTC. This codes for CASSLGGLADLSYEQYF.

The rearrangement links TRBV5-1 to TRBJ2-5; 10 nucleotides line up with TRBD2. This CDR3 is 15 amino acids long. V shed 6 bases and J 3 bases; nucleotides not matched to a gene: 8. The V gene's germline CDR1 is SGHRS and CDR2 YFSETQ. Here the CDR3 DNA reads TGCGCCAGCACCCAACTAGCGGGGTTTGAAGAGACCCAGTACTTC. It specifies CASTQLAGFEETQYF.

The V and J genes are TRBV6-1 and TRBJ1-5; D remains unclear. Germline CDR1 and CDR2: MNHNS and SASEGT. Deletions cut 2 bases from V and 3 bases from J, with 11 bases between. This CDR3 is 15 amino acids long. The CDR3 loop reads CASSEPVNYNQPQHF. The CDR3 region has the DNA TGTGCCAGCAGTGAACCCGTAAACTACAATCAGCCCCAGCATTTT.

This chain joins TRBV4-2 and TRBJ2-7; the D gene is possibly TRBD2 (5 bases). V lost 1 base to trimming and J lost 6 bases, with 16 bases between them. Germline lookup yields CDR1 LGHNA and CDR2 YNFKEQ. CDR3 length: 15 residues. CDR3 region: CASSQGVERGLEQYF. The DNA for the CDR3 is TGTGCCAGCAGCCAAGGTGTGGAGAGAGGGCTCGAGCAGTACTTC.

CDR3 loop: CASSRGLAYEQFF. Here the CDR3 DNA reads TGTGCCAGCAGCAGGGGACTAGCCTATGAGCAGTTCTTC. The rearrangement links TRBV7-3 to TRBJ2-1; 9 nucleotides align to TRBD2. This CDR3 is built from 13 residues. Germline V gene data show CDR1 as SGHTA and CDR2 as FQGTGA. The V segment lost 5 bases and the J segment 8 bases; nucleotides outside the gene matches: 4.

In this sample, this clone turned up a few times. The rearrangement joins TRBV4-1 to TRBJ2-7, with a tentative D call TRBD2 (6 bases). The germline V and J ends were trimmed by 0 bases and 9 bases, with 15 bases remaining between them. There are 14 residues in the CDR3. Germline V lookup: CDR1 MGHRA, CDR2 YSYEKL. Written as DNA, the CDR3 is TGCGCCAGCAGCCAAGACCCCGGAGGGCGCGGGCAGTACTTC. This translates into CASSQDPGGRGQYF.